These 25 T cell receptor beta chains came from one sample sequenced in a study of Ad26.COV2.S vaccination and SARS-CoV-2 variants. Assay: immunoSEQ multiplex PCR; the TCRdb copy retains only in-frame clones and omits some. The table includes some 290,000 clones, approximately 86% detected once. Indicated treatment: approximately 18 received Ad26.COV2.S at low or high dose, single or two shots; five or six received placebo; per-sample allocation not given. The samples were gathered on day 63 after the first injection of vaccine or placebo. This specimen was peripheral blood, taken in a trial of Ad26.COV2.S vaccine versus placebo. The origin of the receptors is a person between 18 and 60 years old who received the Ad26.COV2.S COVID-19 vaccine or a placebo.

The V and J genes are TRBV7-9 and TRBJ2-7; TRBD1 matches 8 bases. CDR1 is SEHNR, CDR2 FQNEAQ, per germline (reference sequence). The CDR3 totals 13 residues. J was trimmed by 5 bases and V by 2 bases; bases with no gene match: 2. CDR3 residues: CASSLNRGNEQYF. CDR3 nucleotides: TGTGCCAGCAGCTTAAACAGGGGGAACGAGCAGTACTTC.

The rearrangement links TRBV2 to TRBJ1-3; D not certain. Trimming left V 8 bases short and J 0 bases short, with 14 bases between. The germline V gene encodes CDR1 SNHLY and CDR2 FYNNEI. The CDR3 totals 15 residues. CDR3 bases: TGTGCCAGCGGGTCGTCATCCATCTCTGGAAACACCATATATTTT. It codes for CASGSSSISGNTIYF. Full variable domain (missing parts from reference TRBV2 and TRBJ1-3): EPEVTQTPSHQVTQMGQEVILRCVPISNHLYFYWYRQILGQKVEFLVSFYNNEISEKSEIFDDQFSVERPDGSNFTLKIRSTKLEDSAMYFCASGSSSISGNTIYFGEGSWLTVV.

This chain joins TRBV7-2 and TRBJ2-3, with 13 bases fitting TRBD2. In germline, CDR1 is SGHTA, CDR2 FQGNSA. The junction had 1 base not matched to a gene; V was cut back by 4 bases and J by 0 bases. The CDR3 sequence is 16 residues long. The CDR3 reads CASSSGLAGSTDTQYF. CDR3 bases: TGTGCCAGCAGCTCGGGACTAGCGGGGAGCACAGATACGCAGTATTTT.

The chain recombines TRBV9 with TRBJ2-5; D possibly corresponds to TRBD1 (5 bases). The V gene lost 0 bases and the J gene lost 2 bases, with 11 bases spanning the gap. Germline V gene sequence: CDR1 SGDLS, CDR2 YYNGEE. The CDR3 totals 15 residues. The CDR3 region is CASSVGAGFQETQYF. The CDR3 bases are TGTGCCAGCAGCGTAGGGGCAGGGTTTCAAGAGACCCAGTACTTC.

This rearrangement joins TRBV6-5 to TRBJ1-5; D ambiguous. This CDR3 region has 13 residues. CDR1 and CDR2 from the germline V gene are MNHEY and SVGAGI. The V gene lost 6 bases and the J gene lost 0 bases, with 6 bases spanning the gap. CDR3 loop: CASRSYSNQPQHF. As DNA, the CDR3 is TGTGCCAGCAGGTCTTATAGCAATCAGCCCCAGCATTTT.

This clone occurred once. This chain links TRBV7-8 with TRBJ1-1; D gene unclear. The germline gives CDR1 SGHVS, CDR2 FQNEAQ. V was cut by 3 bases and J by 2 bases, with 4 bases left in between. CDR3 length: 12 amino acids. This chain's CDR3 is CASSFPNTEAFF. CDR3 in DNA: TGTGCCAGCAGCTTTCCTAACACTGAAGCTTTCTTT.

CDR3 DNA sequence: TGTGCCAGCAGTTACAGGGGGGACAGAAACTATGGCTACACCTTC. Translated, it gives CASSYRGDRNYGYTF. V usage is TRBV6-5 and J usage is TRBJ1-2; 7 bases are a match to TRBD1. The V segment lost 2 bases and the J segment 2 bases; nucleotides outside the gene matches: 5. Germline lookup yields CDR1 MNHEY and CDR2 SVGAGI. CDR3 length: 15 residues.

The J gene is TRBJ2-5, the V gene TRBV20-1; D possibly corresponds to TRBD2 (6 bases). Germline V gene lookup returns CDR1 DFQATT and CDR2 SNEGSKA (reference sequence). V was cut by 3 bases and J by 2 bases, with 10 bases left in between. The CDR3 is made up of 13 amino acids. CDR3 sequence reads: CSASASAQETQYF. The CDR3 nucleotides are TGCAGTGCTAGTGCTAGCGCGCAAGAGACCCAGTACTTC.

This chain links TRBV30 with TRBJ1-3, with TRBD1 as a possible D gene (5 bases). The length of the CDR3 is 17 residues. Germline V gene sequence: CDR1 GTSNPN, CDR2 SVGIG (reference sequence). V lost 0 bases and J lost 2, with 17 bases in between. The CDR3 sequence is CAWSVSGRGLAGNTIYF. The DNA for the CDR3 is TGTGCCTGGAGTGTATCTGGAAGGGGCCTAGCTGGAAACACCATATATTTT.

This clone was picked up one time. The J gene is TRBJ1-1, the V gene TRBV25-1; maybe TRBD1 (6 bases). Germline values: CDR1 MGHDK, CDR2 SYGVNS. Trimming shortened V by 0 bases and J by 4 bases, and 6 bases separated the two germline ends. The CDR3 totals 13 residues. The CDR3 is CASSEYRGTEAFF. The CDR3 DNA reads TGTGCCAGCAGTGAATACAGGGGCACTGAAGCTTTCTTT.

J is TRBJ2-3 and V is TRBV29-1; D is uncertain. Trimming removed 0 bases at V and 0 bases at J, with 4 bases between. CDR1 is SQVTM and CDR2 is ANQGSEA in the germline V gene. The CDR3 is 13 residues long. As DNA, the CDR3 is TGCAGCGTTGAAGACACCAGCACAGATACGCAGTATTTT. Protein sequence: CSVEDTSTDTQYF.

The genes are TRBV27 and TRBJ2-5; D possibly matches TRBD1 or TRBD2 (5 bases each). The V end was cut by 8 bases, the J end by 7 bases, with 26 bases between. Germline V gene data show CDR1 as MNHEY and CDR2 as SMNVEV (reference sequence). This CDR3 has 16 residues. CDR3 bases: TGTGCCAGCGAAACGAAAAGGGGACCGGGCCATGGGACCCAGTACTTC. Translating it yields CASETKRGPGHGTQYF.

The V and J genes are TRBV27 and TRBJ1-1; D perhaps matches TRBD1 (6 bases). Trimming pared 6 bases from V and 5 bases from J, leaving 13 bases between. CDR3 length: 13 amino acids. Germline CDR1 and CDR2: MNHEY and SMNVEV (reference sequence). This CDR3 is CASRKQGATEAFF. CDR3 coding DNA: TGTGCCAGCAGGAAACAGGGCGCGACTGAAGCTTTCTTT.

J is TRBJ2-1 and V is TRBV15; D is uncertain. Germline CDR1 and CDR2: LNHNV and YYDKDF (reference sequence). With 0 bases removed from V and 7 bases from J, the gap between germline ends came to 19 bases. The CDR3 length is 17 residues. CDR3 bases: TGTGCCACCAGCAGAGATAGGCTTTTAAGGGCGTCTAATGAGCAGTTCTTC. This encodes CATSRDRLLRASNEQFF.

CDR3 in amino acids: CASSESGWNTEAFF. CDR3 DNA: TGTGCCAGCAGCGAATCAGGGTGGAACACTGAAGCTTTCTTT. V usage is TRBV11-2 and J usage is TRBJ1-1, with D possibly being TRBD1 (5 bases). Trimming shortened V by 5 bases and J by 1 base, and 11 bases separated the two germline ends. The length of the CDR3 is 14 residues. Germline CDR1 SGHAT, CDR2 FQNNGV.

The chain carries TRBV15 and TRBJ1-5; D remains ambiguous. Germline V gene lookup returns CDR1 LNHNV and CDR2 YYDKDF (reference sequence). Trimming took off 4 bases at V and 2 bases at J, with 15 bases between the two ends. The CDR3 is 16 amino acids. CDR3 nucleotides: TGTGCCACCAGCACCTCCGGAAGGGTTGGCAATCAGCCCCAGCATTTT. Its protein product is CATSTSGRVGNQPQHF.

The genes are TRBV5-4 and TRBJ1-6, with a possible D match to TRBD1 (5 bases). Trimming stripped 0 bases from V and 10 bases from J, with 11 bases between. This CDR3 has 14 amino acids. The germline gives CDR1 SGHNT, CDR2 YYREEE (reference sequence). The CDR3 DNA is TGTGCCAGCAGCTTGGAGGGGAGGGACTCACCCCTCCACTTT. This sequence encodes CASSLEGRDSPLHF.

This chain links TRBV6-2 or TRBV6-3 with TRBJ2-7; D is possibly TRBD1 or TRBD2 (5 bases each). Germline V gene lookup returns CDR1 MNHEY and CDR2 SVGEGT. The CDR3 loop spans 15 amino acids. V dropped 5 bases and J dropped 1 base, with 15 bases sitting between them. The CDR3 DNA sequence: TGTGCCAGCAGTGACGGGGCGATAGCGTCCTACGAGCAGTACTTC. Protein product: CASSDGAIASYEQYF.

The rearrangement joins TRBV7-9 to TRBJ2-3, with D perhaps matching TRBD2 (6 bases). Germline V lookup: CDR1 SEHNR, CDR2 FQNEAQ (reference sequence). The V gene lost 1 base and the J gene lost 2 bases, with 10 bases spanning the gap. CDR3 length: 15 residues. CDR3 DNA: TGTGCCAGCAGCTTAGGGCGGGGCTACACAGATACGCAGTATTTT. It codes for CASSLGRGYTDTQYF.

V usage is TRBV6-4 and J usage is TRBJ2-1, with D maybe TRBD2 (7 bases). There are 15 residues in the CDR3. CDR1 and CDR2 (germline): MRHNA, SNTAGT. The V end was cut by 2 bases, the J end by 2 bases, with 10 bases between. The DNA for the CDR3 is TGTGCCAGCAGTGACGGAGGGGGGGCCTACAATGAGCAGTTCTTC. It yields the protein CASSDGGGAYNEQFF.

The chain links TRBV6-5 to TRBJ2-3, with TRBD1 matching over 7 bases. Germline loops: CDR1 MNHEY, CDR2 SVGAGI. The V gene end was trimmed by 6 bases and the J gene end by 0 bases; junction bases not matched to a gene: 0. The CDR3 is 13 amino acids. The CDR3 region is CASRQGSTDTQYF. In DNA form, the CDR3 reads TGTGCCAGCAGACAGGGGAGCACAGATACGCAGTATTTT.

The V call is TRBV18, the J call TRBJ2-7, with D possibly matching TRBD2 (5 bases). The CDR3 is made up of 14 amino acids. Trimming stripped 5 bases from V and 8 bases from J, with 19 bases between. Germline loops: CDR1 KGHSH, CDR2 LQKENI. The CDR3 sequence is CASSIVSDHLKQYF. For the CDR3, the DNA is TGTGCCAGCTCAATTGTTAGCGACCATTTAAAGCAGTACTTC.

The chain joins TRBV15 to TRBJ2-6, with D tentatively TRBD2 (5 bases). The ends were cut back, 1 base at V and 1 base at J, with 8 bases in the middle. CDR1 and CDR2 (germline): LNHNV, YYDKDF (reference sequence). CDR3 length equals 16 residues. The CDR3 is CATSRGSGSGANVLTF. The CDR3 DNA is TGTGCCACCAGCAGAGGATCGGGGTCTGGGGCCAACGTCCTGACTTTC.

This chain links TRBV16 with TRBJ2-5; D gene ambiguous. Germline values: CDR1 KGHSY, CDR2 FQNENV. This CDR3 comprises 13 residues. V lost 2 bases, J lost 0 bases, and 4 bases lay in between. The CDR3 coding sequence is TGTGCCAGCAGCCAACGGTACCAAGAGACCCAGTACTTC. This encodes CASSQRYQETQYF.

The CDR3 loop is CASSLVPSGGADTQYF. The CDR3 DNA follows: TGCGCCAGCAGCTTGGTCCCCAGCGGGGGCGCAGATACGCAGTATTTT. V and J are TRBV5-1 and TRBJ2-3, with TRBD2 matching over 8 bases. In germline, CDR1 is SGHRS, CDR2 YFSETQ. Losses at the gene ends were 0 bases for V and 4 bases for J; bases not matched to a gene: 7. The CDR3 is made up of 16 amino acids.